This T cell receptor beta chain was identified in a study of PD-L1 blockade in urothelial cancer. The time point was: pretreatment peripheral blood. TCRdb's copy holds only in-frame clones and misses some; the assay was immunoSEQ multiplex PCR. The sample lists 130,000 or so clones; around 84% were seen once. V was pared by 8 bases and J by 0 bases, with 5 bases between. The CDR3 contains 12 residues. Germline CDR1 MDHEN, CDR2 SYDVKM. This receptor was obtained from a man in his forties or fifties with urothelial cancer. The V and J genes are TRBV28 and TRBJ2-1; D gene uncertain. Sample: PBMCs, taken around atezolizumab (anti-PD-L1) treatment. CDR3 loop: CASYSSYNEQFF. Written as DNA, the CDR3 is TGTGCCAGCTACAGCTCCTACAATGAGCAGTTCTTC.